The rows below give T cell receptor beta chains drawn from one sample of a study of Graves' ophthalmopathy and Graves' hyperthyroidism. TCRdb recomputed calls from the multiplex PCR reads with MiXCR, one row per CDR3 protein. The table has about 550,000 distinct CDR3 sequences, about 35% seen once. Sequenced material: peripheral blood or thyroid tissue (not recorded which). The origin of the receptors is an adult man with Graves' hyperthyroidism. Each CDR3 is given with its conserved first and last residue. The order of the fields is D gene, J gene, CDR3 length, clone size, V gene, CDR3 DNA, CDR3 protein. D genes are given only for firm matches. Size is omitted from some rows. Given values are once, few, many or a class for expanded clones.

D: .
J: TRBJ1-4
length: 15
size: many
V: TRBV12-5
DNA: TGTGCTAGTGGTTTGGTACTCCCGCTCCGGGAAAAACTGTTTTTT
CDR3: CASGLVLPLREKLFF

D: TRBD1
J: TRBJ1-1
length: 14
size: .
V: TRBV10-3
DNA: TGTGCCATCAGCGATGACAGGGGGTACACTGAAGCTTTCTTT
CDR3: CAISDDRGYTEAFF

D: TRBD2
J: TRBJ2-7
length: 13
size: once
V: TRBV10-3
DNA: TGTGCCATTGCTAGCGGAGGGCCCCACGAGCAGTACTTC
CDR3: CAIASGGPHEQYF

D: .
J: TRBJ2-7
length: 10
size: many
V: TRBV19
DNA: TGTGCCAGTACCCCCTACGAGCAGTACTTC
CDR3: CASTPYEQYF

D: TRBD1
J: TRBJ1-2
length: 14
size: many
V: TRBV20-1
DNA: TGCAGTGCTAGAGATAGAACAGGGGCGGTTGGCTACACCTTC
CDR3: CSARDRTGAVGYTF

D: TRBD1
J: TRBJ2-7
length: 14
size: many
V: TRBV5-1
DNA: TGCGCCAGCAGCTTGGTACAGGGGGCCTACGAGCAGTACTTC
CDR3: CASSLVQGAYEQYF

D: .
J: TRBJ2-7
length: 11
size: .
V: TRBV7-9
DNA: TGTGCCAGCAGACAGGGGGGGAAGCAGTACTTC
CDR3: CASRQGGKQYF

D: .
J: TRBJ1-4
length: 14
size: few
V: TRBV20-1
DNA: TGCAGTGCCCCCCTAGGAGTGTCTAATGAAAAACTGTTTTTT
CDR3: CSAPLGVSNEKLFF

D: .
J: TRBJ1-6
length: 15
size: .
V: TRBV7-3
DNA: TGTGCCAGCAGCGGGGGCCTGTGGGATAATTCACCCCTCCACTTT
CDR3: CASSGGLWDNSPLHF

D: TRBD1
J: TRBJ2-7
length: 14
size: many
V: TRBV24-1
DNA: TGTGCCACCAGTATCCGACAGGGTCTCAACGAGCAGTACTTC
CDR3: CATSIRQGLNEQYF

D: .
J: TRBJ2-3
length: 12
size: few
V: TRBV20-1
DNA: TGCAGTGGGACACGAGGGACAGATACGCAGTATTTT
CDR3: CSGTRGTDTQYF

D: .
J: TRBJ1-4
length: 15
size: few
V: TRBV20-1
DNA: TGCAGTGCTAGAGATATCAAACGGTCGAATGAAAAACTGTTTTTT
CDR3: CSARDIKRSNEKLFF

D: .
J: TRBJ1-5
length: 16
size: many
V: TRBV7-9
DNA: TGTGCCAGCAGCTTAAGACAGGAGGTCGGCAATCAGCCCCAGCATTTT
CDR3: CASSLRQEVGNQPQHF

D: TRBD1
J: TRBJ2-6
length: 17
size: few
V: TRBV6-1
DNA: TGTGCCAGCAGTAAGGGACAGGGGGGCTCTGGGGCCAACGTCCTGACTTTC
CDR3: CASSKGQGGSGANVLTF

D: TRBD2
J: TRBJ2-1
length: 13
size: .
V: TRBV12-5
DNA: TGTGCTAGTGGTTCGCCGGGAGGCAATGAGCAGTTCTTC
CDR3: CASGSPGGNEQFF

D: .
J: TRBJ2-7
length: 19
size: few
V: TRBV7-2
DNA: TGTGCCAGCAGCTTAGATCTCCTAAGACCGGGACGGGGATTACGATCGCAGTACTTC
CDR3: CASSLDLLRPGRGLRSQYF

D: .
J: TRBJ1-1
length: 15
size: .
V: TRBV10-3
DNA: TGTGCCATCAGTGAGAGTGAGGGTTTGGAGACTGAAGCTTTCTTT
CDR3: CAISESEGLETEAFF

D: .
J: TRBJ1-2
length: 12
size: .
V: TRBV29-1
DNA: TGCAGCGGACTTCACAGAGACTATGGCTACACCTTC
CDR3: CSGLHRDYGYTF

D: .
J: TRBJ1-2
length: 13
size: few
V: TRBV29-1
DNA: TGCAGCGTTGCAGGGTTTGGAAACTATGGCTACACCTTC
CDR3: CSVAGFGNYGYTF

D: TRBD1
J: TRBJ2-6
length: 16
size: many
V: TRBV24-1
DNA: TGTGCCACCAGTGGCGCCGACAGGGACGGGGCCAACGTCCTGACTTTC
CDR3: CATSGADRDGANVLTF

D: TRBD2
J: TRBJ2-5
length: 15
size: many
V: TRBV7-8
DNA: TGTGCCAGCAGCTCCCGACTAGCGGGACAAGAGACCCAGTACTTC
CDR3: CASSSRLAGQETQYF

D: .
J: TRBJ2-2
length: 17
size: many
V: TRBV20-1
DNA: TGCAGTGCTAGAGACCTCCTTCTAGCCTCGAACACCGGGGAGCTGTTTTTT
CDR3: CSARDLLLASNTGELFF

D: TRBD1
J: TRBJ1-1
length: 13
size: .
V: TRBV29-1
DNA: TGCAGCGTTGAGACAGGGGGCGGCACTGAAGCTTTCTTT
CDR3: CSVETGGGTEAFF